This T cell receptor beta chain derives from a study of blood T cell repertoires in COVID-19. In the study overall: Sources were T cells, B-cell-depleted T cells, or PBMCs; the material itself was cDNA or gDNA.

Assay: immunoSEQ multiplex PCR; the TCRdb copy retains only in-frame clones and omits some. The sample lists some 200,000 clones, around 83% seen once, with roughly 13% in the top ten. The CDR3 is 14 residues long. From germline, CDR1 is LNHDA and CDR2 SQIVND (reference sequence). Trimming removed 6 bases from V and 6 bases from J; junction bases left unmatched: 3. The chain combines TRBV19 with TRBJ1-5; 12 bases agree with TRBD1. This TCR was recovered from a human donor in a cohort sampled during active COVID-19. Sequenced sample: peripheral blood. CDR3 DNA sequence: TGTGCCAGTAGAGGGACAGGGGGCTCTCAGCCCCAGCATTTT. It specifies CASRGTGGSQPQHF.